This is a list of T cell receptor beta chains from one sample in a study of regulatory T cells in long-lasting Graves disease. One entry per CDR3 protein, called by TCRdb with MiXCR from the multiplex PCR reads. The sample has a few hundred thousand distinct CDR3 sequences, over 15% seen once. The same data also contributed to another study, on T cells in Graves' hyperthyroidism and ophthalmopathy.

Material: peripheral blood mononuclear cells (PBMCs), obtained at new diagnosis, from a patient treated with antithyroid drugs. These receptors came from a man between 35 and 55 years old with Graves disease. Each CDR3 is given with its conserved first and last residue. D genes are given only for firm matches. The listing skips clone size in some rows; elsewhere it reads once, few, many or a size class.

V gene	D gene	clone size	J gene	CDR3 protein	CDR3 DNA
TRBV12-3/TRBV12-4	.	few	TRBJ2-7	CASSSGPRQGRTYEQYF	TGTGCCAGCAGTTCGGGACCGAGACAAGGAAGGACCTACGAGCAGTACTTC
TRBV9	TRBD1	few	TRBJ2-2	CASRVGTGGVGELFF	TGTGCCAGCAGAGTTGGGACAGGGGGGGTCGGGGAGCTGTTTTTT
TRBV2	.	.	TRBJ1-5	CASSTGSPNSNQPQHF	TGTGCCAGCAGTACGGGAAGCCCGAACAGCAATCAGCCCCAGCATTTT
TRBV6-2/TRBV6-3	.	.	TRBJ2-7	CASSGRTAAYEQYF	TGTGCCAGCAGCGGGCGGACCGCCGCCTACGAGCAGTACTTC
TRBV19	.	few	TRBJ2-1	CASSPALQSNEQFF	TGTGCCAGTAGTCCCGCCCTGCAGAGTAATGAGCAGTTCTTC
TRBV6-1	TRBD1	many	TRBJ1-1	CASRGDRGLNTEAFF	TGTGCCAGCAGGGGGGACAGGGGGTTAAACACTGAAGCTTTCTTT
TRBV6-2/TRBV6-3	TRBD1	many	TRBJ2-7	CASSYPWTGSSYEQYF	TGTGCCAGCAGTTACCCTTGGACAGGGTCATCCTACGAGCAGTACTTC
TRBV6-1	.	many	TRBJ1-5	CASSEGYQPQHF	TGTGCCAGCAGCGAGGGGTATCAGCCCCAGCATTTT
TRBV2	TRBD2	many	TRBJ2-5	CASSVGTSGGGRQETQYF	TGTGCCAGCAGTGTTGGGACTAGCGGGGGGGGACGGCAAGAGACCCAGTACTTC
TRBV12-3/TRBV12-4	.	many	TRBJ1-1	CASSVQGLYTEAFF	TGTGCCAGCAGTGTACAGGGTCTGTACACTGAAGCTTTCTTT
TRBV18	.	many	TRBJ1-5	CASSPMGGDQPQHF	TGTGCCAGCTCACCAATGGGGGGGGATCAGCCCCAGCATTTT
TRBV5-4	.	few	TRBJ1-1	CASSLNWPQNTEAFF	TGTGCCAGCAGCTTGAATTGGCCTCAGAACACTGAAGCTTTCTTT
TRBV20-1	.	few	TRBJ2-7	CSAPPGSAYEQYF	TGCAGTGCCCCGCCCGGGAGCGCCTACGAGCAGTACTTC
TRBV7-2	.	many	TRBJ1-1	CASSPVNTEAFF	TGTGCCAGCAGCCCCGTCAACACTGAAGCTTTCTTT
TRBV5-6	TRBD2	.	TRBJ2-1	CASSTLLAGGHNEQFF	TGTGCCAGCAGCACGCTACTAGCGGGGGGGCACAATGAGCAGTTCTTC
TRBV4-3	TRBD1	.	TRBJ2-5	CASSHIPDRGGTQYF	TGCGCCAGCAGCCATATCCCGGACAGGGGAGGGACCCAGTACTTC
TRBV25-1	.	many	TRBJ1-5	CASSERGQPQHF	TGTGCCAGCAGTGAACGGGGTCAGCCCCAGCATTTT
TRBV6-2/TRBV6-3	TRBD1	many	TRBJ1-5	CASGQGAQPQHF	TGTGCCAGCGGACAGGGGGCCCAGCCCCAGCATTTT
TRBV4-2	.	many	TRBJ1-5	CASSQEAGINQPQHF	TGTGCCAGCAGCCAAGAAGCGGGCATCAATCAGCCCCAGCATTTT
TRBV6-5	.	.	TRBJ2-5	CASSYSIQGGETQYF	TGTGCCAGCAGTTACTCGATCCAGGGCGGAGAGACCCAGTACTTC
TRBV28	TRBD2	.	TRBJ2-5	CASRRLAGDVETQYF	TGTGCCAGCAGGAGACTAGCGGGAGATGTAGAGACCCAGTACTTC
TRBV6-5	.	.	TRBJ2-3	CVSSYLQQLTDTQYF	TGTGTCAGCAGTTACCTACAACAACTCACAGATACGCAGTATTTT
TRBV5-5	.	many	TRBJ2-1	CASSLKRQPYNEQFF	TGTGCCAGCAGCTTGAAGAGACAGCCTTACAATGAGCAGTTCTTC
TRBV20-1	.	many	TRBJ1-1	CSARDRQLNTEAFF	TGCAGTGCTAGAGATCGACAGCTGAACACTGAAGCTTTCTTT
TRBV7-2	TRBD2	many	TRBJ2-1	CASSVTSRPYNEQFF	TGTGCCAGCAGCGTGACTAGCCGTCCCTACAATGAGCAGTTCTTC
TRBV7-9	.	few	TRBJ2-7	CASSAPTLQTLYEQYF	TGTGCCAGCAGCGCCCCGACCCTCCAAACCCTCTACGAGCAGTACTTC
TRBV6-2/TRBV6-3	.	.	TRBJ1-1	CASSYSGRGEWAAFF	TGTGCCAGCAGTTATTCCGGGAGGGGGGAATGGGCGGCTTTCTTT
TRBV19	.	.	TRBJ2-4	CASSFLPQQGGIQYF	TGTGCCAGTTCATTCCTTCCCCAACAGGGTGGCATTCAGTACTTC
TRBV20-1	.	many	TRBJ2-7	CSARGLFSYEQYF	TGCAGTGCTAGGGGACTCTTCTCCTACGAGCAGTACTTC
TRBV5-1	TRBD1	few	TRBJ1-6	CASSPGTGEDNSPLHF	TGCGCCAGCAGCCCCGGGACAGGGGAGGATAATTCACCCCTCCACTTT
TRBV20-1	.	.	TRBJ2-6	CSAPTGNSGANVLTF	TGCAGTGCTCCAACGGGCAACTCTGGGGCCAACGTCCTGACTTTC
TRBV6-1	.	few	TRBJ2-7	CASSVRAGATYEQYF	TGTGCCAGCAGTGTCCGGGCGGGGGCCACCTACGAGCAGTACTTC
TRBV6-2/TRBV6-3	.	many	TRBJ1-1	CASRNALLMNTEAFF	TGTGCCAGCAGAAACGCGTTGCTTATGAACACTGAAGCTTTCTTT
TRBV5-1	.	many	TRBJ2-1	CASSMEGNEQFF	TGCGCCAGCAGCATGGAAGGGAATGAGCAGTTCTTC
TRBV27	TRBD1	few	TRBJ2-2	CASRLDRAANTGELFF	TGTGCCAGCAGATTGGACAGGGCGGCGAACACCGGGGAGCTGTTTTTT
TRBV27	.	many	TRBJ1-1	CASSLSWRETEAFF	TGTGCCAGCAGTTTATCGTGGAGGGAGACTGAAGCTTTCTTT
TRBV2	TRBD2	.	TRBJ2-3	CASKTSGGADTQYF	TGTGCCAGCAAAACTAGCGGGGGGGCAGATACGCAGTATTTT
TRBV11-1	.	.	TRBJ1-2	CASSQGDGYGYTF	TGTGCCAGCAGCCAAGGGGATGGCTATGGCTACACCTTC
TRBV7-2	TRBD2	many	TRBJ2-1	CASLREGLLNEQFF	TGTGCCAGCCTAAGGGAGGGGCTGTTAAATGAGCAGTTCTTC